The T cell receptor (beta chain) under discussion was sequenced for a study of T cells in Graves' hyperthyroidism and ophthalmopathy. Looking at the study overall: Peripheral blood was acquired at first diagnosis, ahead of any therapy whatsoever. Whole-study results and caveats: A model using 13 V-J features told ophthalmopathy apart from stable hyperthyroidism.

V was clipped by 4 bases and J by 0 bases, with 12 bases between them. The CDR3 runs to 16 residues. Per germline, CDR1 MNHNY and CDR2 SVGAGI (reference sequence). RNA transcripts yielded amplified TCR beta CDR3 regions. Primed by the HTBI set, a first-round RT-PCR was run on the TCR CDR3. Each CDR3 protein gets one entry after TCRdb re-called the multiplex PCR reads with MiXCR. The sample includes hundreds of thousands of distinct CDR3 sequences, around 39% of them seen just once. On this clonotype itself: No antigen is known for it.

The gene calls are TRBV6-6 and TRBJ1-4; D not certain. Sequenced material: blood. This sequence was found in a man between 18 and 29 years old with Graves' hyperthyroidism. The CDR3 bases are TGTGCCAGCAGTTCCATACAAGATGCAACTAATGAAAAACTGTTTTTT. Encoded protein: CASSSIQDATNEKLFF.